What follows describes a single T cell receptor (beta chain). The sample comes from a study of cytomegalovirus exposure and HLA in healthy donors. The CDR3 is 14 amino acids. V dropped 6 bases and J dropped 5; count of bases not matched to a gene: 8. Looked up from germline, CDR1 is SGHRS and CDR2 is YFSETQ. Both 60 Vbeta primers and 13 Jbeta primers went into the PCR. Assay: immunoSEQ multiplex PCR; the TCRdb copy retains only in-frame clones and omits some. The repertoire has roughly 130,000 clones, over 75% of them found once; the top ten carry roughly 0.5%. Specimen: PBMCs. V gene TRBV5-1 combines with J gene TRBJ1-1; 9 positions match TRBD1. This clonotype was obtained from a middle-aged woman in good health and CMV-seronegative. The CDR3: CASNRDRVRTEAFF. As DNA, the CDR3 is TGCGCCAGCAACCGGGACAGGGTTCGAACTGAAGCTTTCTTT.